Here is one T cell receptor (beta chain) with its context. This clone has a single count. Which antigen it targets is not known. Base qualities are not at hand, and no much larger clone is one base apart. TCRbeta CDR3 regions were amplified from genomic DNA using the immunoSEQ Assay, a bias-controlled multiplex PCR. As for how the authors treated the data: Within the assay, amplification of reference gene primers was used to estimate how many nucleated cells each sample contained. To quantify the absolute abundance of each unique TCRbeta CDR3 rearrangement, sequence reads were collapsed and filtered. Productive Simpson clonality was computed per sample as the square root of Simpson's diversity index over productive rearrangements. This is the immuneACCESS table as TCRdb keeps it, with only in-frame sequences that have V and J called. A part of the clones is gone; compared with another copy, unresolved V genes explain less than half, and the rest is unexplained. V and J calls and clone size come straight from that table; D and trimming were deduced from the DNA. The sample has 300,000 to 400,000 clones on record, 87% of them singletons. Jointly, the top ten make up more than 0.8% of the sample.

Participants in the prospective study were enrolled through a virtual design, were aged roughly 18 to 100 years, and lived in roughly 24 United States geographic areas. Cohort assignment in the prospective study relied on participant-reported clinical history from a screening survey and a study questionnaire. ImmuneRACE Cohort 3 recovered participants were defined by two consecutive negative NP/OP PCR tests, healthcare professional clearance, or symptom resolution. In the prospective study, whole blood, serum and a nasopharyngeal or oropharyngeal swab were collected from each participant by mobile phlebotomists. Additional blood draws and questionnaires over an approximately 2-month period could optionally be provided by prospective study participants. Blood samples from the prospective study were shipped frozen or at room temperature prior to DNA extraction. These data are taken from a study of blood T cell repertoires in COVID-19 (TCRdb year 2020). About the study as a whole: Samples from collaborators originated in the United States, Italy and Spain and spanned both the acute and convalescent phases of COVID-19. The prospective study material was composed of cDNA or gDNA derived from T cells, B-cell-depleted T cells, or PBMCs. Subjects who had been exposed to COVID-19, were actively infected with it, or had recovered from it provided the deeply sampled blood TCRbeta repertoires that made up the dataset. The repertoires were made available in a free public database intended to serve as a resource for research on the immune response to SARS-CoV-2. Samples came from the ongoing ImmuneRACE study (first 160 participants) plus 1,254 subjects from 6 global collaborators. Nearly every sample came with metadata listing a de-identified subject ID, COVID-19 status, age in years and sex. Where available, HLA class I and class II types were taken from metadata supplied by the sample provider and were not determined by assay-based typing.

Results the study describes overall, beyond this receptor: The quantity of clinical and demographic metadata differed by source and by participant and was supplied without curation.

V and J are trimmed by 4 bases and 0 bases, and the gene matches miss 7 bases of the junction. Looking up the germline V gene yields CDR1 SGHRS and CDR2 YFSETQ. From cysteine to phenylalanine, the CDR3 is 16 amino acids long. Here the CDR3 DNA is all that survives: 48 bases in frame from base 1. This sequence uses TRBV5-1 and TRBJ1-5, with 7 bases matching TRBD1. The sequenced material came from PBMCs or T cells enriched from blood (not recorded which). This sequence was found in a woman aged 25 to 39 who had recovered from COVID-19. Here is the DNA: TGCGCCAGCAGCCCCGGGACAGTAAATAGCAATCAGCCCCAGCATTTT. This gives the protein CASSPGTVNSNQPQHF. Full variable domain (CDR3 extended with the reference TRBV5-1 and TRBJ1-5 proteins): KAGVTQTPRYLIKTRGQQVTLSCSPISGHRSVSWYQQTPGQGLQFLFEYFSETQRNKGNFPGRFSGRQFSNSRSEMNVSTLELGDSALYLCASSPGTVNSNQPQHFGDGTRLSIL.